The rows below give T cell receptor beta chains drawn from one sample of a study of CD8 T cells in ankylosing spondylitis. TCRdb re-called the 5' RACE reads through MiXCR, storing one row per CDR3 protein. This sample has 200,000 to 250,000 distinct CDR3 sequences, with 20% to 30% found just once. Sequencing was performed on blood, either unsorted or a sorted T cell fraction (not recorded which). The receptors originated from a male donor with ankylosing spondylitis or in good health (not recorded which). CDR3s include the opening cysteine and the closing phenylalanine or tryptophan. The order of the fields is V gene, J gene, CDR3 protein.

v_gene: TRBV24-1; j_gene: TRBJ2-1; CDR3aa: CATSDQGGSSYNEQFF
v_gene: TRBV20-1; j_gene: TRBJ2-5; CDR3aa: CSARDGAAKETQYF
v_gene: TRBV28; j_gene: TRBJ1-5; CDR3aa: CASSLYTGQDNQPQHF
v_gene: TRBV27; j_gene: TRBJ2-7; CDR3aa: CASKRVGQNYEQYF
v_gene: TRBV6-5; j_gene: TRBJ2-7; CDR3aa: CASSARQGEQYF
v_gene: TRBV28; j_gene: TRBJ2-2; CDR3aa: CASSPTSGTLDGELFF
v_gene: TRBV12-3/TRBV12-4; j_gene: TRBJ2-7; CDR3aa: CASSLGREASEQYF
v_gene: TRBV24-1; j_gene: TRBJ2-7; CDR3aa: CATKDLPPSNEQYF
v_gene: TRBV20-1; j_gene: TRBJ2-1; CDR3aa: CSAARTSGRSNEQFF
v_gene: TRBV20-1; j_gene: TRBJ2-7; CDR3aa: CSARDRRTSTNYEQYF
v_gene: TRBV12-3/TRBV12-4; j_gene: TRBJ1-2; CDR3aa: CASRPWGHDGYTF
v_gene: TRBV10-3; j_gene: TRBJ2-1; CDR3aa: CAISHSGTVNEQFF
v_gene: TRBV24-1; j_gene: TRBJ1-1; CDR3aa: CATSDSRRANTEAFF
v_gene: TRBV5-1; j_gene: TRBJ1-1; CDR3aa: CASSLKQNTEAFF
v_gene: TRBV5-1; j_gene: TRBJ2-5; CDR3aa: CASSLQGPGETQYF
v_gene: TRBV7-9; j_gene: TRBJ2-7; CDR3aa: CASSSRTSGRYEQYF
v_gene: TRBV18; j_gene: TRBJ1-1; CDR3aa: CASSPQTGLMNTEAFF
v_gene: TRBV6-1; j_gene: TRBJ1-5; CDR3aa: CASSRLGGQGLQPQHF
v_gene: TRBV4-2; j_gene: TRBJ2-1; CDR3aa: CASSQDGASGVLSYNEQFF
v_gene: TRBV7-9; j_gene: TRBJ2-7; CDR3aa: CASSNSGRLEQYF
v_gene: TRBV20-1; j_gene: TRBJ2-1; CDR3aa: CSARDFGGHGSEQFF
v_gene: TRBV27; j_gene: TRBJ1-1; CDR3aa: CASSWKTGGDTEAFF
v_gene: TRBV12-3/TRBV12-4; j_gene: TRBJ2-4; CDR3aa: CASSPGLAVQYF
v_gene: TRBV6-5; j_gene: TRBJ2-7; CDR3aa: CASSYSTQGVGEQYF
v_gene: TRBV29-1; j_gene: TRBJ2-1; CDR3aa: CSVAFGGFSSYNEQFF
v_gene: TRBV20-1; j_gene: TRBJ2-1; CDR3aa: CSARDLAGAHEQFF
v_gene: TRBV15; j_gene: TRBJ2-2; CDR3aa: CATSRESKANGELFF
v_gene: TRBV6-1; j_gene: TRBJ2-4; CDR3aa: CASSELAGGAGHRFQYF
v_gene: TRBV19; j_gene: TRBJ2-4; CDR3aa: CASSIRGGGHENIQYF
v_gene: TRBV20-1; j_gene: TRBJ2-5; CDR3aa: CSASLEPQETQYF
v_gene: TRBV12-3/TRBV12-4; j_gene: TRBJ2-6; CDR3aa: CASSFSGANVLTF
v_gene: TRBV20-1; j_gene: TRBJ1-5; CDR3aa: CSARVGGSNQPQHF
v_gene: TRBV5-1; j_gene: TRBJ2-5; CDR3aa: CASSPSGVGETQYF
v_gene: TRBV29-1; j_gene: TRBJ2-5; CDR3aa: CSAGLAGVGAETQYF
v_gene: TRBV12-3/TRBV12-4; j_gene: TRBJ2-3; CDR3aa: CASSFDRPADTQYF
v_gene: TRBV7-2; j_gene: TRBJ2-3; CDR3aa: CASSLGTVRPTDTQYF
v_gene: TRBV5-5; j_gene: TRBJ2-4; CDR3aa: CASSLDVAPINIQYF
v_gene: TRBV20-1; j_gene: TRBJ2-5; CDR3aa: CSALGQGGETQYF
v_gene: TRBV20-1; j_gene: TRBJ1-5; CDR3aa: CSARRGQGDQPQHF
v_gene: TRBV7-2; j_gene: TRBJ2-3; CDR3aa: CASSYRRDGDTQYF
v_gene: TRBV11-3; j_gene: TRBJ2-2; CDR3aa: CASSSYAGTGSTGELFF
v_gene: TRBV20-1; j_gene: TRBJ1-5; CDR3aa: CSARDPEGRGPQHF
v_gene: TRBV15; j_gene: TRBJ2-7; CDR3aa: CATSNGLASVEQYF
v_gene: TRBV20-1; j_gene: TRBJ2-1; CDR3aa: CSARGIKEQFF
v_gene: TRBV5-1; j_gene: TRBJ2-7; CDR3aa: CASSASLVKGEQYF
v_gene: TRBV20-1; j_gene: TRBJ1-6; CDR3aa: CSASAIGRSNSPLHF
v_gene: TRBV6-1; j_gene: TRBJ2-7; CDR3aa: CASRPRLGLENEQYF
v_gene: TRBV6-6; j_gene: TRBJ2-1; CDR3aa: CASNEQGFLFF
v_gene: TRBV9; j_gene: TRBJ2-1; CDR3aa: CASSRDTSYNEQFF
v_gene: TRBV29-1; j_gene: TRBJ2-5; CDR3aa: CSVDASGSSWETQYF
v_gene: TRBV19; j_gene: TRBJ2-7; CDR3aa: CASSKGSAYEQYF
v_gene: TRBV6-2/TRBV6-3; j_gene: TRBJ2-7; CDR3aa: CASGRDFEQYF